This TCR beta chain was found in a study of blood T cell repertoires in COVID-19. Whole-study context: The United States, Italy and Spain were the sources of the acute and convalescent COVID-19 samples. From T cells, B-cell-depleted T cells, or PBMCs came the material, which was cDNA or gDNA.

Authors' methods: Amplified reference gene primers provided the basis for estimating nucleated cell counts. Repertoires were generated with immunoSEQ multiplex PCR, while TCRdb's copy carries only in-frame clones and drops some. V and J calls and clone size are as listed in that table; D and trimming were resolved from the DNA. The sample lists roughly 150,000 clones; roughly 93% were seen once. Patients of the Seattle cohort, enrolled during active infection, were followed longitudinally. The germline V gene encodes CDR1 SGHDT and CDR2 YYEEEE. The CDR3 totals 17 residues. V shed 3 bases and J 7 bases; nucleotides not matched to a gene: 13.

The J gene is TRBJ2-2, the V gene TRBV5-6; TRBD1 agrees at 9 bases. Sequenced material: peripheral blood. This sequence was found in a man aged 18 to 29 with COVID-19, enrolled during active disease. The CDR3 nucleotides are TGTGCCAGCAGCTCTGCTACCGGGACAGGGTATATCGGGGAGCTGTTTTTT. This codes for CASSSATGTGYIGELFF.